A selection of T cell receptor beta chains follows, all from one sample in a study of blood T cell repertoires in COVID-19. Assay: immunoSEQ multiplex PCR; the TCRdb copy retains only in-frame clones and omits some. The sample has under 250,000 clones; just over 90% are singletons. Sequenced: peripheral blood. Every receptor here comes from a man younger than 45 with acute or convalescent COVID-19. The CDR3 runs from the conserved cysteine through the conserved F or W. D genes are given only for firm matches. Clone size is shown for a subset of rows, as once, few, many or a class of expanded clone.

D	V	J	size	CDR3	DNA
NA	TRBV14	TRBJ1-1	NA	CASSQDSGITEAFF	TGTGCCAGCAGCCAAGATTCAGGTATCACTGAAGCTTTCTTT
NA	TRBV7-3	TRBJ2-2	NA	CASSSNTGELFF	TGTGCCAGCAGTTCAAACACCGGGGAGCTGTTTTTT
NA	TRBV6-2/TRBV6-3	TRBJ1-5	NA	CASSYSSSNQPQHF	TGTGCCAGCAGTTACTCTAGCAGCAATCAGCCCCAGCATTTT
NA	TRBV28	TRBJ2-1	NA	CASSRRSLTSSSYNEQFF	TGTGCCAGCAGTCGGAGGTCCCTAACTTCAAGCTCCTACAATGAGCAGTTCTTC
NA	TRBV11-2	TRBJ1-2	NA	CASSFTGTFILNGYTF	TGTGCCAGCAGCTTCACAGGGACCTTTATACTTAATGGCTACACCTTC
NA	TRBV6-2/TRBV6-3	TRBJ1-2	NA	CASSYGRTTGYTF	TGTGCCAGCAGTTACGGCCGGACTACAGGCTACACCTTC
NA	TRBV30	TRBJ1-1	NA	CAWSYNRANTEAFF	TGTGCCTGGAGTTATAACAGGGCGAACACTGAAGCTTTCTTT
TRBD2	TRBV6-1	TRBJ2-5	NA	CASSENRGEIVETQYF	TGTGCCAGCAGTGAAAATCGGGGGGAGATTGTAGAGACCCAGTACTTC
TRBD1	TRBV28	TRBJ2-1	NA	CASSPPGQGFWTGMRNGQFF	TGTGCCAGCAGTCCTCCGGGACAGGGTTTTTGGACGGGCATGCGTAATGGACAGTTCTTC
NA	TRBV4-2	TRBJ2-3	NA	CASSQGVGDDTDTQYF	TGTGCCAGCAGCCAAGGAGTCGGGGATGACACAGATACGCAGTATTTT
TRBD1	TRBV28	TRBJ1-2	NA	CASSLHHRGSWLLDTF	TGTGCCAGCAGTTTACACCACAGGGGGTCCTGGTTATTAGACACCTTC
NA	TRBV5-5	TRBJ2-7	NA	CASSLVSAESYEQYF	TGTGCCAGCAGCTTGGTGTCTGCTGAGTCCTACGAGCAGTACTTC
NA	TRBV4-2	TRBJ1-1	NA	CASSQDLLGGTEAFF	TGTGCCAGCAGCCAAGATCTATTAGGAGGCACTGAAGCTTTCTTT
NA	TRBV10-3	TRBJ1-4	NA	CAISDRINEKLFF	TGTGCCATCAGTGACAGGATAAATGAAAAACTGTTTTTT
TRBD1	TRBV2	TRBJ1-5	once	CASRPGGGQPQHF	TGTGCCAGCAGGCCAGGGGGCGGTCAGCCCCAGCATTTT
TRBD1	TRBV29-1	TRBJ1-2	NA	CSADRGRSGYTF	TGCAGCGCCGACAGGGGGCGGTCAGGCTACACCTTC
NA	TRBV14	TRBJ1-1	NA	CASSQDWGRLNTEAFF	TGTGCCAGCAGCCAAGATTGGGGGCGGTTGAACACTGAAGCTTTCTTT
NA	TRBV27	TRBJ2-6	NA	CASRSSGANVLTF	TGTGCCAGCAGGAGCTCTGGGGCCAACGTCCTGACTTTC
NA	TRBV4-1	TRBJ2-6	NA	CASSQEYGSGANVLTF	TGCGCCAGCAGCCAAGAATACGGGTCTGGGGCCAACGTCCTGACTTTC
TRBD1	TRBV28	TRBJ1-5	NA	CASSSPRTGGNQPQHF	TGTGCCAGCAGTTCTCCTCGGACAGGGGGCAATCAGCCCCAGCATTTT
NA	TRBV30	TRBJ1-2	NA	CASTGGRLYGYTF	TGTGCCTCCACCGGGGGGCGTCTTTATGGCTACACCTTC
TRBD1	TRBV5-5	TRBJ1-4	NA	CASSLGPQGAANEKLFF	TGTGCCAGCAGCTTGGGCCCACAGGGGGCGGCTAATGAAAAACTGTTTTTT
NA	TRBV5-4	TRBJ2-3	NA	CASNFKNTDTQYF	TGTGCCAGCAACTTCAAAAACACAGATACGCAGTATTTT
TRBD2	TRBV9	TRBJ2-3	NA	CASSVVTSGGIADTQYF	TGTGCCAGCAGCGTAGTAACTAGCGGGGGGATAGCAGATACGCAGTATTTT
TRBD2	TRBV7-6	TRBJ2-4	NA	CASSFSLAGVGGQNIQYF	TGTGCCAGCAGCTTCTCGCTAGCGGGAGTGGGGGGGCAAAACATTCAGTACTTC
NA	TRBV27	TRBJ1-3	NA	CASSSGGGNTIYF	TGTGCCAGCAGTTCGGGGGGTGGAAACACCATATATTTT
NA	TRBV4-1	TRBJ2-5	once	CASSRLQQTHQETQYF	TGCGCCAGCAGCCGACTACAACAAACGCATCAAGAGACCCAGTACTTC
NA	TRBV5-1	TRBJ1-6	NA	CASSLGQEFYSPLHF	TGCGCCAGCAGCTTGGGACAGGAATTTTATTCACCCCTCCACTTT
NA	TRBV7-2	TRBJ1-5	NA	CASSRGMSYGQPQHF	TGTGCCAGCAGTCGAGGAATGTCTTATGGCCAGCCCCAGCATTTT
TRBD2	TRBV5-6	TRBJ2-2	NA	CASSYRTSGRAHTGELFF	TGTGCCAGCAGCTATCGGACTAGCGGGAGGGCCCACACCGGGGAGCTGTTTTTT
TRBD1	TRBV3-1/TRBV3-2	TRBJ2-5	NA	CASSDSGQGRETQYF	TGTGCCAGCAGCGACAGCGGACAGGGAAGAGAGACCCAGTACTTC
TRBD1	TRBV7-9	TRBJ1-2	NA	CASSLSQGDGYTF	TGTGCCAGCAGCTTATCTCAGGGGGATGGCTACACCTTC
NA	TRBV18	TRBJ2-1	once	CASSPLVVYSYNEQFF	TGTGCCAGCTCACCACTCGTCGTTTACTCCTACAATGAGCAGTTCTTC
TRBD1	TRBV6-5	TRBJ1-1	NA	CASRTTGKVEAFF	TGTGCCAGCAGGACGACAGGGAAGGTTGAAGCTTTCTTT
NA	TRBV15	TRBJ2-7	NA	CATSRDLSYEQYF	TGTGCCACCAGCAGAGATCTTTCCTACGAGCAGTACTTC
NA	TRBV28	TRBJ1-1	once	CASSLKARGTEAFF	TGTGCCAGCAGTTTAAAGGCCAGGGGTACTGAAGCTTTCTTT
NA	TRBV9	TRBJ1-1	NA	CASSPIGAQENTEAFF	TGTGCCAGCAGCCCGATAGGGGCCCAAGAAAACACTGAAGCTTTCTTT
TRBD2	TRBV7-8	TRBJ2-1	NA	CASSLVIAGVNEQFF	TGTGCCAGCAGCTTGGTGATAGCGGGGGTCAATGAGCAGTTCTTC
NA	TRBV5-1	TRBJ2-5	NA	CASSRGHGQETQYF	TGCGCCAGCAGCAGGGGACACGGTCAAGAGACCCAGTACTTC
NA	TRBV18	TRBJ2-2	NA	CASSRSTRQPAGELFF	TGTGCCAGCTCTCGATCTACAAGACAGCCGGCCGGGGAGCTGTTTTTT
TRBD2	TRBV5-1	TRBJ2-5	NA	CASSTSGGVQETQYF	TGCGCCAGCAGCACTAGCGGGGGTGTCCAAGAGACCCAGTACTTC
NA	TRBV5-1	TRBJ2-1	NA	CASRRGPTGDEQFF	TGCGCCAGCAGGCGAGGCCCTACTGGCGATGAGCAGTTCTTC
NA	TRBV5-1	TRBJ1-2	NA	CASSLGGQEDGYTF	TGCGCCAGCAGCTTGGGGGGGCAGGAGGATGGCTACACCTTC
NA	TRBV27	TRBJ2-3	NA	CASSFIYSDTQYF	TGTGCCAGCAGTTTTATTTATTCAGATACGCAGTATTTT
TRBD2	TRBV28	TRBJ2-4	NA	CASSPNLGHRTSDAKNIQYF	TGTGCCAGCAGCCCGAACCTTGGACACCGGACTAGCGATGCCAAAAACATTCAGTACTTC
NA	TRBV2	TRBJ2-7	NA	CASSGAPRHGGEQYF	TGTGCCAGCAGTGGGGCTCCCAGGCACGGAGGTGAGCAGTACTTC
TRBD1	TRBV5-6	TRBJ1-2	NA	CASSLATGGRGYTF	TGTGCCAGCAGCTTGGCTACAGGGGGCCGTGGCTACACCTTC
NA	TRBV29-1	TRBJ1-2	NA	CSVQGHQALYGYTF	TGCAGCGTTCAGGGGCACCAGGCGCTCTATGGCTACACCTTC
NA	TRBV3-1/TRBV3-2	TRBJ2-3	NA	CASLPTGGITDTQYF	TGTGCCAGCTTACCAACGGGCGGGATCACAGATACGCAGTATTTT